The rows below give T cell receptor beta chains drawn from one sample of a study of T cell clones after liver transplantation. Method: immunoSEQ multiplex PCR; TCRdb's copy keeps in-frame clones and lacks some. This table has approximately 19,000 clones, around 80% appearing once. The material sequenced was CD8+ T cells from blood, taken around 48 months after liver transplant. These receptor sequences come from a human patient who received a liver transplant. The T cells may come from the graft donor. The CDR3 runs from the conserved cysteine through the conserved F or W. The order of the fields is CDR3 DNA, CDR3 protein, clone size, V gene, D gene, J gene. D genes are given only for firm matches. Size is stated for part of the rows, as once, few or many counts, or as a class when the clone is expanded.

CDR3nt: TGTGCCACCCTAGAGGAGCTAGCCTCAAACACCGGGGAGCTGTTTTTT
CDR3aa: CATLEELASNTGELFF
abundance: -
v_gene: TRBV7-9
d_gene: -
j_gene: TRBJ2-2

CDR3nt: TGTGCCAGCAGTTATACGACTAGCGGGGACACAGATACGCAGTATTTT
CDR3aa: CASSYTTSGDTDTQYF
abundance: -
v_gene: TRBV6-6
d_gene: TRBD2
j_gene: TRBJ2-3

CDR3nt: TGTGCCAGCGCGTACCCGGGACATCTATACGAGCAGTACTTC
CDR3aa: CASAYPGHLYEQYF
abundance: -
v_gene: TRBV27
d_gene: -
j_gene: TRBJ2-7

CDR3nt: TGCGCCGGGCCCGTGAGCTCCTATAATTCACCCCTCCACTTT
CDR3aa: CAGPVSSYNSPLHF
abundance: once
v_gene: TRBV10-1
d_gene: -
j_gene: TRBJ1-6

CDR3nt: TGTGCCAGCAGCTTCGATGCTCTTTCCTACAATGAGCAGTTCTTC
CDR3aa: CASSFDALSYNEQFF
abundance: -
v_gene: TRBV7-2
d_gene: -
j_gene: TRBJ2-1

CDR3nt: TGCGCCAGCAGCCATTCTCTGGCTGGGAATGAGCAGTTCTTC
CDR3aa: CASSHSLAGNEQFF
abundance: -
v_gene: TRBV4-1
d_gene: -
j_gene: TRBJ2-1

CDR3nt: TGTGCCATCAGTGAGGGAGAAATCACAGATACGCAGTATTTT
CDR3aa: CAISEGEITDTQYF
abundance: -
v_gene: TRBV10-3
d_gene: -
j_gene: TRBJ2-3

CDR3nt: TGCGCCAGCAGCCAAACCGGACACTTCGGAAACACCATATATTTT
CDR3aa: CASSQTGHFGNTIYF
abundance: -
v_gene: TRBV5-1
d_gene: -
j_gene: TRBJ1-3

CDR3nt: TGTGCCAGCAGCTCCAGAAAACCTCCCTACGAGCAGTACTTC
CDR3aa: CASSSRKPPYEQYF
abundance: -
v_gene: TRBV11-3
d_gene: -
j_gene: TRBJ2-7

CDR3nt: TGTGCCAGCAGCTCCCATCAGGACAAGAACACCGGGGAGCTGTTTTTT
CDR3aa: CASSSHQDKNTGELFF
abundance: -
v_gene: TRBV7-9
d_gene: -
j_gene: TRBJ2-2

CDR3nt: TGTGCCAGCAGTTACCGGGACAGAGATGAAAAACTGTTTTTT
CDR3aa: CASSYRDRDEKLFF
abundance: -
v_gene: TRBV28
d_gene: TRBD1
j_gene: TRBJ1-4

CDR3nt: TGTGCCAGCAGCCCGGGACAGCACTCCAATGAGCAGTTCTTC
CDR3aa: CASSPGQHSNEQFF
abundance: -
v_gene: TRBV7-9
d_gene: TRBD1
j_gene: TRBJ2-1

CDR3nt: TGTGCCAGCAGCACAGGGTATGAGCAGTTCTTC
CDR3aa: CASSTGYEQFF
abundance: -
v_gene: TRBV11-1
d_gene: -
j_gene: TRBJ2-1

CDR3nt: TGTGCCAGCAGCTTCGGCGGCCCGCGATCCGAGCAGTACTTC
CDR3aa: CASSFGGPRSEQYF
abundance: -
v_gene: TRBV7-9
d_gene: -
j_gene: TRBJ2-7

CDR3nt: TGCGCCAGCAGCCAAGTGGTCGGGCTGGGCACCGGGGAGCTGTTTTTT
CDR3aa: CASSQVVGLGTGELFF
abundance: once
v_gene: TRBV4-3
d_gene: -
j_gene: TRBJ2-2

CDR3nt: TGCGCCAGCAGCCGAAGAAGTAGCGGAGAGGCAGATACGCAGTATTTT
CDR3aa: CASSRRSSGEADTQYF
abundance: -
v_gene: TRBV4-3
d_gene: -
j_gene: TRBJ2-3

CDR3nt: TGTGCCAGCAGCCAATGGCATCCTCAGGGGGGAGGGACTGAAGCTTTCTTT
CDR3aa: CASSQWHPQGGGTEAFF
abundance: once
v_gene: TRBV16
d_gene: TRBD1
j_gene: TRBJ1-1

CDR3nt: TGTGCCAGCCAGCACAGGGGCCCCACCGGGGAGCTGTTTTTT
CDR3aa: CASQHRGPTGELFF
abundance: -
v_gene: TRBV27
d_gene: TRBD1
j_gene: TRBJ2-2

CDR3nt: TGTGCCAGCAGCGTAGGGCCCGTGGGGGCTGCTTACGAGCAGTACTTC
CDR3aa: CASSVGPVGAAYEQYF
abundance: -
v_gene: TRBV9
d_gene: -
j_gene: TRBJ2-7

CDR3nt: TGTGCCAGCAGCGGAGGGGGTTTCAATCAGCCCCAGCATTTT
CDR3aa: CASSGGGFNQPQHF
abundance: -
v_gene: TRBV7-9
d_gene: -
j_gene: TRBJ1-5

CDR3nt: TGTGCCAGCGGAGTCGGCAGGGCGAGCAATCAGCCCCAGCATTTT
CDR3aa: CASGVGRASNQPQHF
abundance: -
v_gene: TRBV6-1
d_gene: -
j_gene: TRBJ1-5

CDR3nt: TGTGCCAGCTCACCGCGGGACAGGGTGCGGCTGGAGACCCAGTACTTC
CDR3aa: CASSPRDRVRLETQYF
abundance: once
v_gene: TRBV18
d_gene: TRBD1
j_gene: TRBJ2-5

CDR3nt: TGCGCCAGCAGCCAAGAGACGGGTGAAAAACTGTTTTTT
CDR3aa: CASSQETGEKLFF
abundance: -
v_gene: TRBV4-1
d_gene: -
j_gene: TRBJ1-4

CDR3nt: TGTGCCAGCAGCATGGGACAGGGACCCGGGGAGCTGTTTTTT
CDR3aa: CASSMGQGPGELFF
abundance: -
v_gene: TRBV28
d_gene: TRBD1
j_gene: TRBJ2-2

CDR3nt: TGTGCCAGCAGTTACTCGACAGGGGGCGGGAACACCATATATTTT
CDR3aa: CASSYSTGGGNTIYF
abundance: few
v_gene: TRBV6-5
d_gene: TRBD1
j_gene: TRBJ1-3